Presented here are 10 T cell receptor beta chains from one specimen sequenced in a study of neurological immune-mediated disorders. TCRdb analysed the 5' RACE reads with MiXCR anew, one entry per CDR3 protein. This sample has about 66,000 distinct CDR3 sequences, with around 3.1% found just once. The sequencing sample was made of PBMCs. The receptors were sampled from a middle-aged man with multiple sclerosis.

This clonotype was counted at least ten times. The gene calls are TRBV5-5 and TRBJ1-6; D remains unclear. This CDR3 has 16 residues. The germline V and J ends were trimmed by 5 bases and 0 bases, with 12 bases remaining between them. Germline V gene sequence: CDR1 SGHKS, CDR2 YYEKEE (reference sequence). CDR3 nucleotides: TGTGCCAGCAGACAGACATTTAGCTCCTATAATTCACCCCTCCACTTT. This codes for CASRQTFSSYNSPLHF.

This clonotype was counted at least ten times. The chain uses TRBV7-6 and TRBJ2-1; D is unresolved. V lost 5 bases to trimming and J lost 9 bases, with 14 bases between them. CDR1 and CDR2 (germline): SGHVS, FNYEAQ. The CDR3 extends over 13 amino acids. CDR3 DNA: TGTGCCAGCAGCCTAAGTAGGTTCGGTGAGCAGTTCTTC. It specifies CASSLSRFGEQFF.

The sample holds many counts of this clonotype. This chain's CDR3 is CSVTGGVSQPQHF. Here the CDR3 DNA reads TGCAGCGTTACGGGGGGAGTGAGTCAGCCCCAGCATTTT. This rearrangement joins TRBV29-1 to TRBJ1-5; D is possibly TRBD1 (5 bases). Germline lookup yields CDR1 SQVTM and CDR2 ANQGSEA. Trimming cost V 5 bases and J 6 bases, with 14 bases left between them. The CDR3 contains 13 residues.

The table lists this clonotype with many counts. The V gene is TRBV5-1, the J gene TRBJ2-3; D remains ambiguous. This CDR3 comprises 12 residues. The V gene lost 4 bases and the J gene lost 1 base, with 4 bases spanning the gap. The germline gives CDR1 SGHRS, CDR2 YFSETQ. For the CDR3, the DNA is TGCGCCAGCAGCCCCGGCACAGATACGCAGTATTTT. It codes for CASSPGTDTQYF.

V gene TRBV2 combines with J gene TRBJ2-7; 7 nucleotides line up with TRBD1. The CDR3 is 14 amino acids. Per the germline V gene, CDR1 is SNHLY and CDR2 is FYNNEI. J gave up 6 bases and V 3 bases, and 8 bases lay outside the gene matches. CDR3 amino acids: CASSEVGGGSEQYF. The DNA of the CDR3 is TGTGCCAGCAGTGAGGTAGGGGGCGGCTCCGAGCAGTACTTC.

At least ten counts were recorded for this clonotype. The chain combines TRBV20-1 with TRBJ2-7; D remains unclear. The CDR3 runs 13 residues. The V and J ends lost 0 bases and 1 base respectively, with 7 bases between them. Germline CDR1 reads DFQATT; CDR2 reads SNEGSKA (reference sequence). CDR3 sequence reads: CSARDGQSYEQYF. The DNA of the CDR3 is TGCAGTGCTAGAGATGGCCAGTCCTACGAGCAGTACTTC.

This clonotype was detected many times. The rearrangement links TRBV5-1 to TRBJ1-4; no firm D call. V shed 0 bases and J shed 4 bases, with 7 bases lying between them. The CDR3 loop spans 14 amino acids. From germline, CDR1 is SGHRS and CDR2 YFSETQ. DNA for the CDR3: TGCGCCAGCAGCTTGGAGGGAGTTAATGAAAAACTGTTTTTT. Translating it yields CASSLEGVNEKLFF.

This clonotype appeared many times. The chain recombines TRBV5-1 with TRBJ2-3; 10 bases are a match to TRBD2. The CDR3 sequence is 14 residues long. CDR1 is SGHRS and CDR2 is YFSETQ in the germline V gene. J lost 3 bases, V lost 4 bases, and 2 bases had no gene match. In nucleotides, the CDR3 is TGCGCCAGCAGCCCGGGACTAGCGACAGATACGCAGTATTTT. This gives the protein CASSPGLATDTQYF.

The table lists this clonotype with many counts. The V gene is TRBV10-3, the J gene TRBJ1-2, with D perhaps matching TRBD1 (6 bases). The germline gives CDR1 ENHRY, CDR2 SYGVKD. There are 12 residues in the CDR3. V shed 8 bases and J shed 3 bases, with 10 bases lying between them. DNA for the CDR3: TGTGCCATCGGGGGCGGGGACTATGGCTACACCTTC. It is translated as CAIGGGDYGYTF.

This clonotype was observed at least ten times. The chain is built from TRBV7-9 and TRBJ1-2; a possible D gene is TRBD1 (5 bases). The CDR3 has 14 residues. The V gene lost 5 bases and the J gene lost 4 bases, with 14 bases spanning the gap. Per germline, CDR1 SEHNR and CDR2 FQNEAQ (reference sequence). CDR3: CASSRDGFIYGYTF. For the CDR3, the DNA is TGTGCCAGCAGCCGGGACGGATTTATCTATGGCTACACCTTC.